Shown below are 11 T cell receptor beta chains from a single sample sequenced in a study of identical twins. TCRdb independently ran MiXCR on the 5' RACE reads; one entry per CDR3 protein. This sample has hundreds of thousands of distinct CDR3 sequences, with 18% found just once. The sample was also reused in another study, on T cells expressing NK-cell markers.

What was sequenced was PBMCs. These receptors originate from a woman between 18 and 29 years old in good health.

The chain combines TRBV20-1 with TRBJ1-5; 7 positions agree with TRBD1. Germline V gene lookup returns CDR1 DFQATT and CDR2 SNEGSKA (reference sequence). This CDR3 has 13 amino acids. The V and J ends lost 6 bases and 7 bases, in that order; junction bases with no gene match: 9. CDR3 in DNA: TGCAGTGCCATACAGGGGCCCGGGCAGCCCCAGCATTTT. Amino acid sequence: CSAIQGPGQPQHF.

At least ten counts were recorded for this clonotype. This CDR3 is CASSLEARYNEQFF. CDR3 nucleotide sequence: TGTGCCAGCAGCTTAGAGGCCCGATACAATGAGCAGTTCTTC. The chain recombines TRBV7-8 with TRBJ2-1, with D uncertain. The germline V gene encodes CDR1 SGHVS and CDR2 FQNEAQ. With 1 base removed from V and 4 bases from J, the gap between germline ends came to 8 bases. This CDR3 spans 14 amino acids. Supplemented by reference TRBV7-8 and TRBJ2-1, the full variable domain reads GAGVSQSPRYKVAKRGQDVALRCDPISGHVSLFWYQQALGQGPEFLTYFQNEAQLDKSGLPSDRFFAERPEGSVSTLKIQRTQQEDSAVYLCASSLEARYNEQFFGPGTRLTVL.

In its sample, this clonotype was seen many times. This chain connects TRBV5-1 to TRBJ2-1, with D possibly being TRBD1 (5 bases). The CDR3 sequence is 15 residues long. Trimming shortened V by 5 bases and J by 3 bases, and 15 bases separated the two germline ends. CDR1 SGHRS and CDR2 YFSETQ come from the germline V gene. Here the CDR3 reads CASRQDIGLYNEQFF. For the CDR3, the DNA is TGCGCCAGCAGACAGGACATCGGGCTCTACAATGAGCAGTTCTTC.

This clonotype was seen at least ten times. This sequence joins TRBV3-1 and TRBJ1-2; tentatively, D is TRBD1 (6 bases). CDR1 LGHDT and CDR2 YNNKEL come from the germline V gene (reference sequence). The germline V and J ends were trimmed by 3 bases and 8 bases, with 16 bases remaining between them. The CDR3 sequence is 14 residues long. CDR3: CASSHYRVVEGYTF. CDR3 coding DNA: TGTGCCAGCAGCCACTACAGGGTTGTTGAGGGCTACACCTTC.

This clonotype was observed many times. The chain combines TRBV27 with TRBJ2-7; 7 nucleotides agree with TRBD1. The CDR3 is 13 amino acids. The V gene's germline CDR1 is MNHEY and CDR2 SMNVEV (reference sequence). J gave up 4 bases and V 3 bases, and 3 bases lay outside the gene matches. In nucleotides, the CDR3 is TGTGCCAGCAGTTTCGACAGGGATTACGAGCAGTACTTC. Translated: CASSFDRDYEQYF.

This clonotype turned up a few times. The V call is TRBV12-3 or TRBV12-4, the J call TRBJ2-1; 8 bases line up with TRBD2. The length of the CDR3 is 15 residues. With 6 bases clipped from V and 0 bases from J, the junction kept 4 bases outside the gene matches. The CDR3 here is CASRSGGFSYNEQFF. The CDR3 DNA reads as TGTGCCAGCAGAAGCGGGGGATTCTCCTACAATGAGCAGTTCTTC.

This clonotype turned up a few times. The chain uses TRBV20-1 and TRBJ1-5; D might be TRBD1 (6 bases). The CDR3 contains 17 residues. From germline, CDR1 is DFQATT and CDR2 SNEGSKA (reference sequence). V lost 3 bases to trimming and J lost 0 bases, with 18 bases between them. The CDR3 loop is CSASTGATGYSNQPQHF. DNA for the CDR3: TGCAGTGCTAGTACCGGTGCGACAGGCTATAGCAATCAGCCCCAGCATTTT.

This clonotype was seen a handful of times. V usage is TRBV7-2 and J usage is TRBJ2-1; maybe TRBD2 (5 bases). The V gene lost 0 bases and the J gene lost 6 bases, with 9 bases spanning the gap. There are 14 residues in the CDR3. CDR1 is SGHTA and CDR2 is FQGNSA in the germline V gene. The CDR3 DNA follows: TGTGCCAGCAGCTTAGCCTACGAGGGCAATGAGCAGTTCTTC. This gives the protein CASSLAYEGNEQFF.

This clonotype has a handful of counts. This rearrangement joins TRBV9 to TRBJ2-1, with D possibly matching TRBD2 (6 bases). CDR1 SGDLS and CDR2 YYNGEE come from the germline V gene. This CDR3 has 15 residues. The germline V and J ends were trimmed by 3 bases and 9 bases, with 19 bases remaining between them. CDR3 region: CASSARGSRRVEQFF. The CDR3 nucleotides are TGTGCCAGCAGCGCCCGGGGCAGCCGGAGGGTTGAGCAGTTCTTC.

This clonotype was seen more than once but under ten times. The rearrangement links TRBV6-2 or TRBV6-3 to TRBJ2-7; D tentatively fits TRBD1 or TRBD2 (7 bases each). The CDR3 length is 14 residues. Per the germline V gene, CDR1 is MNHEY and CDR2 is SVGEGT. The V end lost 5 bases, the J end lost 6 bases, and 17 bases lay between the germline ends. The CDR3, as DNA: TGTGCCAGCAGTGCTACAGGGGAGGGTGCCGAGCAGTACTTC. It translates to CASSATGEGAEQYF.

The sample holds a few counts of this clonotype. This chain links TRBV7-2 with TRBJ1-1; 8 bases fit TRBD1. This CDR3 is 12 amino acids long. V shed 5 bases, J shed 13 bases, and the junction held 9 bases outside the gene matches. The V gene's germline CDR1 is SGHTA and CDR2 FQGNSA. CDR3 loop: CASSVDRGLGFF. Here the CDR3 DNA reads TGTGCCAGCAGCGTCGACAGGGGATTAGGTTTCTTT.